This paragraph reports one T cell receptor beta chain. The data are from a study of cytomegalovirus exposure and HLA in healthy donors. Primers: 60 Vbeta forward and 13 Jbeta reverse. The method was immunoSEQ multiplex PCR; TCRdb's version includes in-frame clones alone and lacks a portion of them. The table shows about 200,000 clones, with 9.5% to 15% occurring only once. The source material was PBMCs. This receptor was identified in a man between 45 and 60 years old in good health and CMV-seropositive.

CDR3 protein: CASGLVGGTNSPLHF. CDR3 nucleotides: TGTGCTAGTGGTTTGGTCGGGGGAACTAATTCACCCCTCCACTTT. The chain is built from TRBV12-5 and TRBJ1-6; a possible D gene is TRBD1 (5 bases). CDR1 and CDR2 from the germline V gene are LGHNT and FRNRAP. The CDR3 runs 15 residues. The germline V and J ends were trimmed by 0 bases and 6 bases, with 9 bases remaining between them.